The 5 T cell receptor beta chains listed next were all sequenced from one sample in a study of blood T cell repertoires in COVID-19. This table comes from immunoSEQ multiplex PCR, and its TCRdb copy is limited to in-frame clones, with some not included. This table has roughly 78,000 clones, over 80% appearing once. Sequencing was done on a sample of peripheral blood. These receptors originate from an elderly woman with acute or convalescent COVID-19.

V usage is TRBV12-3 or TRBV12-4 and J usage is TRBJ1-2; 9 bases agree with TRBD1. This CDR3 is built from 12 residues. Germline trimming cut 8 bases from V and 9 bases from J; bases unmatched to any gene: 7. The CDR3 reads CASHGTGRSYTF. CDR3 DNA sequence: TGTGCCAGCCATGGGACAGGGCGAAGCTACACCTTC.

V usage is TRBV9 and J usage is TRBJ1-6, with 7 nucleotides matching TRBD1. The germline CDR1 and CDR2 sequences are SGDLS and YYNGEE. Trimming took 10 bases from V and 8 from J; bases not matched to a gene: 9. This CDR3 spans 13 amino acids. The DNA for the CDR3 is TGTGCCCGCCAGACAGGGCTAGATTCACCCCTCCACTTT. Translation: CARQTGLDSPLHF.

The rearrangement joins TRBV7-9 to TRBJ1-6, with D possibly TRBD1 on 5 matching bases. Germline V gene sequence: CDR1 SEHNR, CDR2 FQNEAQ (reference sequence). Trimming removed 1 base from V and 3 bases from J, with 7 bases in between. The CDR3 consists of 15 residues. CDR3 coding DNA: TGTGCCAGCAGCTTAGGGGGCGGCTATAATTCACCCCTCCACTTT. Translating it yields CASSLGGGYNSPLHF. The full variable domain, with the rest looked up from reference TRBV7-9 and TRBJ1-6, is DTGVSQNPRHKITKRGQNVTFRCDPISEHNRLYWYRQTLGQGPEFLTYFQNEAQLEKSRLLSDRFSAERPKGSFSTLEIQRTEQGDSAMYLCASSLGGGYNSPLHFGNGTRLTVT.

The chain carries TRBV19 and TRBJ1-5, with D perhaps matching TRBD1 (6 bases). V was trimmed by 9 bases and J by 8 bases, leaving 17 bases between them. The germline V gene has CDR1 LNHDA and CDR2 SQIVND (reference sequence). The CDR3 has 13 amino acids. The CDR3 sequence is CARDRDKGKPQHF. The DNA of the CDR3 is TGTGCCAGGGACCGGGACAAAGGGAAGCCCCAGCATTTT.

The chain carries TRBV5-1 and TRBJ2-5, with D hard to call. CDR1 and CDR2 (germline): SGHRS, YFSETQ. The CDR3 extends over 15 amino acids. V was cut by 3 bases and J by 3 bases, with 15 bases left in between. The CDR3 is CASSSTDSVKETQYF. In nucleotides, the CDR3 is TGCGCCAGCAGCTCAACAGATTCCGTAAAAGAGACCCAGTACTTC.